The rows below give T cell receptor beta chains drawn from one sample of a study of blood T cell repertoires in COVID-19. Some clones are missing from TCRdb's copy, which holds only in-frame ones; the method was immunoSEQ multiplex PCR. In the table there are approximately 92,000 clones, approximately 82% of which are singletons. Material for sequencing was peripheral blood. The receptor set was obtained from a man aged 55 to 70 with acute or convalescent COVID-19. Both conserved end residues are part of each CDR3. D genes are given only for firm matches. Clone size is shown for a subset of rows, as once, few, many or a class of expanded clone.

abundance: .; v_gene: TRBV3-1/TRBV3-2; d_gene: .; j_gene: TRBJ1-1; CDR3aa: CASSLIQGTEAFF; CDR3nt: TGTGCCAGCAGTCTAATTCAGGGGACTGAAGCTTTCTTT
abundance: few; v_gene: TRBV5-6; d_gene: .; j_gene: TRBJ1-6; CDR3aa: CASSDQYSPLHF; CDR3nt: TGTGCCAGCAGCGATCAGTATTCACCCCTCCACTTT
abundance: .; v_gene: TRBV24-1; d_gene: .; j_gene: TRBJ2-2; CDR3aa: CATSDLRRDTANTGELFF; CDR3nt: TGTGCCACCAGTGATTTACGTCGGGACACCGCGAACACCGGGGAGCTGTTTTTT
abundance: .; v_gene: TRBV14; d_gene: .; j_gene: TRBJ2-5; CDR3aa: CASSQGARSETQYF; CDR3nt: TGTGCCAGCAGCCAAGGGGCGCGATCGGAGACCCAGTACTTC
abundance: .; v_gene: TRBV2; d_gene: .; j_gene: TRBJ2-5; CDR3aa: CASSSGGETQYF; CDR3nt: TGTGCCAGCAGTAGCGGAGGCGAGACCCAGTACTTC
abundance: .; v_gene: TRBV29-1; d_gene: .; j_gene: TRBJ1-1; CDR3aa: CSVPGGNTEAFF; CDR3nt: TGCAGCGTCCCTGGGGGCAACACTGAAGCTTTCTTT
abundance: .; v_gene: TRBV7-8; d_gene: .; j_gene: TRBJ1-2; CDR3aa: CASTTGIGYTF; CDR3nt: TGTGCCAGCACAACAGGGATTGGCTACACCTTC
abundance: .; v_gene: TRBV7-8; d_gene: .; j_gene: TRBJ1-2; CDR3aa: CASSRYGGLRDGYTF; CDR3nt: TGTGCCAGCAGCCGTTATGGGGGACTGCGGGATGGCTACACCTTC
abundance: .; v_gene: TRBV3-1/TRBV3-2; d_gene: .; j_gene: TRBJ2-1; CDR3aa: CASSQSSTGGSYNEQFF; CDR3nt: TGTGCCAGCAGCCAATCTTCTACCGGCGGGTCATACAATGAGCAGTTCTTC
abundance: .; v_gene: TRBV3-1/TRBV3-2; d_gene: .; j_gene: TRBJ2-7; CDR3aa: CASSQDGGSSEQYF; CDR3nt: TGTGCCAGCAGCCAAGATGGAGGGTCATCCGAGCAGTACTTC
abundance: .; v_gene: TRBV18; d_gene: TRBD2; j_gene: TRBJ2-3; CDR3aa: CASSPLAGGLTDTQYF; CDR3nt: TGTGCCAGCTCACCACTAGCGGGAGGTCTCACAGATACGCAGTATTTT